The present T cell receptor beta chain was sequenced within a study of T cell repertoires in cytomegalovirus infection. Looking at the study overall: Recently described HLA-C-restricted plus well-studied HLA-B-restricted CMV epitopes were used. Public signatures in TCR beta pointed to CMV infection and matching HLA type.

Study-wide findings and caveats: Adding up the frequency of public TCR beta families identified people who carried CMV plus the relevant HLA. Dominating the ex vivo response were TCR beta clonotypes that were CMV-specific and HLA-C-restricted.

TCRdb redid the calling of the reads with MiXCR, one entry per CDR3 protein. The sample yields some 700,000 distinct CDR3 sequences, around 35% seen once. Of note for this clonotype: Antigen specificity is unknown.

The material was cultured PBMCs, obtained from culture after CMV antigen stimulation. This clonotype was obtained from a human donor in good health (CMV status not recorded). Some clones in this sample may be carry-over from other donors' samples.

CDR3 in DNA: TGCGCCAGCAGCCAAGAACCCAGCGGACTTAGCACAGATACGCAGTATTTT. It codes for CASSQEPSGLSTDTQYF. The chain links TRBV4-3 to TRBJ2-3; perhaps TRBD2 as D (5 bases). The CDR3 runs to 17 residues. CDR1 LGHNA and CDR2 YSLEER come from the germline V gene. With 0 bases removed from V and 0 bases from J, the gap between germline ends came to 13 bases.